These 2 T cell receptor beta chains were sequenced from one sample in a study of blood T cells in healthy people across ages. The second PCR ran about 6 to 11 cycles with a sample-barcoded 5' primer and J-beta primers. TCRdb analysed the 5' RACE reads with MiXCR anew, one entry per CDR3 protein. The table has 800,000 or so distinct CDR3 sequences, 25% seen once; the top ten hold approximately 3.7%. This same sample was also taken into another study, of T cells of mothers and their children.

The sequencing input was blood. Receptor source: a boy younger than 18 in good health.

This clonotype was detected only a few times. CDR3 amino acids: CASSQGAASVYINEQFF. CDR3 DNA sequence: TGCGCCAGCAGCCAAGGGGCAGCGTCGGTTTATATCAATGAGCAGTTCTTC. V is TRBV4-1 and J is TRBJ2-1; D unresolved. The CDR3 runs to 17 residues. Germline assignment: CDR1 MGHRA and CDR2 YSYEKL. Between the trimmed V and J ends, which lost 1 base and 6 bases, there was a span of 19 bases.

This clonotype showed up just a few times. The J gene is TRBJ2-1, the V gene TRBV4-3; 11 bases are a match to TRBD2. V shed 0 bases and J 8 bases; nucleotides not matched to a gene: 18. The CDR3 consists of 20 residues. Germline lookup yields CDR1 LGHNA and CDR2 YSLEER. CDR3 loop: CASSQDGVAGGPGGGDEQFF. CDR3 DNA sequence: TGCGCCAGCAGCCAAGATGGAGTAGCGGGAGGGCCGGGGGGTGGCGATGAGCAGTTCTTC.